The rows below give T cell receptor beta chains drawn from one sample of a study of T cells in Graves' hyperthyroidism and ophthalmopathy. A single record per CDR3 protein comes from TCRdb applying MiXCR to the multiplex PCR reads. The sample has under 300,000 distinct CDR3 sequences; less than 30% are singletons. Specimen: blood. The source is a man between 40 and 49 years old with Graves' hyperthyroidism that later progressed to Graves' ophthalmopathy. Both conserved end residues are part of each CDR3. The D gene is left open where the match is weak. Clone sizes are given selectively: once, few, many, or a class where the clone is expanded.

j_gene | d_gene | abundance | v_gene | CDR3nt | CDR3aa
TRBJ2-7 | NA | few | TRBV6-2/TRBV6-3 | TGTGCCAGCAGTTCGGGTAGACCCTACGAGCAGTACTTC | CASSSGRPYEQYF
TRBJ1-1 | NA | few | TRBV19 | TGTGCCAGTAGTATAGGGCAGCGGGGGGGCGACACTGAAGCTTTCTTT | CASSIGQRGGDTEAFF
TRBJ2-2 | NA | many | TRBV28 | TGTGCCAGCAGTCCCCTGGGGACGGAGAACACCGGGGAGCTGTTTTTT | CASSPLGTENTGELFF
TRBJ1-6 | NA | many | TRBV7-8 | TGTGCCAGCAGCCATAATTCACCCCTCCACTTT | CASSHNSPLHF
TRBJ2-5 | TRBD2 | NA | TRBV6-4 | TGTGCCAGCAGTGACTCGGGGGGACTAGCGGTACCTAGCCGCCAAGAGACCCAGTACTTC | CASSDSGGLAVPSRQETQYF
TRBJ2-5 | TRBD1 | many | TRBV24-1 | TGTGCCACCAGTGATCCCGGACAGGGAAAGACCCAGTACTTC | CATSDPGQGKTQYF
TRBJ2-7 | TRBD1 | many | TRBV9 | TGTGCCAGCAGCCCGGGGACAGGGGGTGCTGTGCAGTACTTC | CASSPGTGGAVQYF
TRBJ2-2 | TRBD1 | many | TRBV27 | TGTGCCAGCAGGGGACAGGGGAACGGGGAGCTGTTTTTT | CASRGQGNGELFF
TRBJ2-2 | NA | many | TRBV19 | TGTGCCAGTAGTATGTTGGCCGGGGAGCTGTTTTTT | CASSMLAGELFF
TRBJ2-7 | NA | many | TRBV2 | TGTGCCAGCGCCGAGCGACTATCCTCCTACGAGCAGTACTTC | CASAERLSSYEQYF
TRBJ2-5 | TRBD2 | many | TRBV20-1 | TGCAGTGCTAGAGATGATTCTAGCGGACAAGAGACCCAGTACTTC | CSARDDSSGQETQYF
TRBJ2-7 | TRBD2 | many | TRBV20-1 | TGCAGTGCTCCCTCCAGCGGGGAGTACGAGCAGTACTTC | CSAPSSGEYEQYF
TRBJ2-5 | NA | many | TRBV14 | TGTGCCAGCAGCCGAGCCTTAGGGGGAGCCCAAGAGACCCAGTACTTC | CASSRALGGAQETQYF
TRBJ2-7 | NA | NA | TRBV6-2/TRBV6-3 | TGTGCCAGCAGTGTAGAAAACTACGAGCAGTACTTC | CASSVENYEQYF
TRBJ1-3 | TRBD1 | NA | TRBV6-5 | TGTGCCAGCAGTTACATTCGGGGACAGGGAAGGGGAAACACCATATATTTT | CASSYIRGQGRGNTIYF
TRBJ2-7 | NA | NA | TRBV2 | TGTGCCAGCAGTGTCGGCTTTAGTACCTACGAGCAGTACTTC | CASSVGFSTYEQYF
TRBJ2-7 | NA | NA | TRBV12-3/TRBV12-4 | TGTGCCAGCAGTCCTAGGACAGAGTCCTACGAGCAGTACTTC | CASSPRTESYEQYF
TRBJ2-5 | NA | NA | TRBV6-5 | TGTGCCAGCAGTTCCTTCCGGGGGCACCAAGAGACCCAGTACTTC | CASSSFRGHQETQYF
TRBJ2-7 | NA | many | TRBV29-1 | TGCAGCGGGATGTGGGGGGCGAATCAGCGGGAGCAGTACTTC | CSGMWGANQREQYF
TRBJ2-2 | TRBD1 | NA | TRBV6-2/TRBV6-3 | TGTGCCAGCAGTACACCTTCGACCGGGACAGGCCCCCTGAACACCGGGGAGCTGTTTTTT | CASSTPSTGTGPLNTGELFF
TRBJ2-4 | NA | many | TRBV12-3/TRBV12-4 | TGTGCCAGCAGACAAACAGGGGCCAAAAACATTCAGTACTTC | CASRQTGAKNIQYF
TRBJ2-2 | NA | NA | TRBV12-3/TRBV12-4 | TGTGCCAGCGAATCACGGCGGGGGAACACCGGGGAGCTGTTTTTT | CASESRRGNTGELFF
TRBJ1-3 | NA | many | TRBV6-5 | TGTGCCAGCAGACCATCCTCTGGAAACACCATATATTTT | CASRPSSGNTIYF
TRBJ2-7 | TRBD2 | many | TRBV15 | TGTGCCATCAGCAGAGTTAGGACTAGCGGTTCTCACTCCTACGAGCAGTACTTC | CAISRVRTSGSHSYEQYF
TRBJ1-5 | NA | many | TRBV12-3/TRBV12-4 | TGTGCCAGCAGAAGAGGTTCGGGGCAGCCCCAGCATTTT | CASRRGSGQPQHF
TRBJ2-7 | TRBD2 | many | TRBV24-1 | TGTGCCACCAGTTCTAGCGGGAGTTCGCTCGAGCAGTGCTTC | CATSSSGSSLEQCF
TRBJ1-6 | NA | NA | TRBV19 | TGTGCCAGTACCCCGGGACTTTATAATTCACCCCTCCACTTT | CASTPGLYNSPLHF
TRBJ1-5 | NA | NA | TRBV6-1 | TGTGCCAGCACCCGAAAGGGGGGCCACGTCCCGCCCCAGCATTTT | CASTRKGGHVPPQHF
TRBJ2-7 | NA | many | TRBV5-1 | TGCGCCAGCAGCGCTGTCCTCGGGACTGATCCCTACGAGCAGTACTTC | CASSAVLGTDPYEQYF
TRBJ2-7 | NA | many | TRBV29-1 | TGCAGCGTTGTGGCGACAGACTACGAGCAGTACTTC | CSVVATDYEQYF
TRBJ2-2 | TRBD2 | many | TRBV30 | TGTGCCTGGAGTGTACTGAGGACTAGCGGGAGGGAGGGCACCGGGGAGCTGTTTTTT | CAWSVLRTSGREGTGELFF
TRBJ1-5 | NA | many | TRBV24-1 | TGTGCCACCCCGGGGAGGGGCCGTCAGCCCCAGCATTTT | CATPGRGRQPQHF
TRBJ1-6 | NA | many | TRBV10-3 | TGTGCCATCAGTGAGTCGCCTGGACGAGATAATTCACCCCTCCACTTT | CAISESPGRDNSPLHF